This entry is about one TCR beta chain. The CDR3 extends over 17 amino acids. The germline V gene encodes CDR1 SGDLS and CDR2 YYNGEE. V was pared by 3 bases and J by 0 bases, with 3 bases of the junction left unmatched. These data are taken from a study of blood T cells in healthy people across ages. Every donor contributed about 10 milliliters of peripheral blood by blood draw. Total RNA, at least 5.5 micrograms per sample, was extracted from PBMCs. A J-beta primer mix and a sample-barcoded 5' primer were used in a second PCR of about 7 to 12 cycles. Every single cDNA molecule received a tag from a template-switch adaptor with 12 random nucleotides. TCRdb analysed the 5' RACE reads with MiXCR anew, one entry per CDR3 protein. Of 550,000 to 700,000 distinct CDR3 sequences listed, about 26% are singletons.

Material for sequencing was blood. This clonotype was obtained from a woman between 65 and 79 years old in good health. The chain recombines TRBV9 with TRBJ2-6; TRBD1 aligns across 10 bases. In nucleotides, the CDR3 is TGTGCCAGCAGCGCTGGACAGGGGGACTCTGGGGCCAACGTCCTGACTTTC. It codes for CASSAGQGDSGANVLTF.